This T cell receptor (beta chain) was sequenced during a study of blood T cell repertoires in COVID-19. Study details: From the United States, Italy and Spain came samples of acute and convalescent COVID-19.

Authors' methods: From reference gene primer amplification, estimates of nucleated cell counts were derived. Sequencing used immunoSEQ multiplex PCR; TCRdb keeps in-frame clones, though not all of them. The V and J calls and clone size were taken over from that table, and D and trimming were inferred from the DNA. The sample has 210,000 or so clones, about 84% seen once. This clone was seen a few times. Germline CDR1 reads SGDLS; CDR2 reads YYNGEE. The CDR3 is 15 residues long. V was shortened by 4 bases and J by 2 bases, with 13 bases between the two germline ends. Enrollees, roughly 18 to 90 years old, lived in approximately 25 US areas. Each participant's cohort was designated according to participant-reported clinical history.

V gene TRBV9 combines with J gene TRBJ1-3; no firm D call. This clonotype was obtained from a man aged 25-45 years with acute COVID-19. The sequenced material came from PBMCs or T cells enriched from blood (not recorded which). CDR3: CASSHGEGTGNTIYF. The CDR3 nucleotides read TGTGCCAGCAGCCATGGAGAGGGAACTGGAAACACCATATATTTT.